The text below deals with one TCR beta chain. Researchers report immunoSEQ v3.0 was run at survey level. Sequencing used immunoSEQ multiplex PCR; TCRdb keeps in-frame clones, though not all of them. Of tens of thousands of clones in the sample, less than 90% were seen once. CDR3 length: 19 residues. V lost 4 bases to trimming and J lost 1 base; unmatched junction nucleotides: 11. Looked up from germline, CDR1 is SGHDT and CDR2 is YYEEEE. The sample belongs to a study of long-term antiretroviral therapy in people with HIV. The sequences come from unsorted PBMCs, collected 5 years before starting antiretroviral therapy. The clonotype originates from a man aged 45-65 years with HIV. The chain links TRBV5-6 to TRBJ2-1; TRBD2 matches 13 bases. The CDR3 sequence is CASSGGLAGEWASYNEQFF. CDR3 DNA: TGTGCCAGCAGCGGAGGACTAGCGGGAGAATGGGCATCCTACAATGAGCAGTTCTTC.